The following is a T cell receptor beta chain sequence with its context. This entry is derived from a study of CD8+ T cells in alopecia areata. Extracted RNA was reverse transcribed, and the resulting cDNA served as sequencing template. TCRdb's copy holds only in-frame clones and misses some; the assay was immunoSEQ multiplex PCR. This sample has under 250,000 clones; about 60% occur once, and the top ten carry 0.45%. Sequenced here: CD4+ T cells sorted from blood, sampled at week 0. The clonotype comes from a human donor with alopecia areata.

The CDR3 region is CASTRDSNRDTIYF. As DNA, the CDR3 is TGTGCCAGCACCCGGGACAGTAATCGGGACACCATATATTTT. The chain combines TRBV2 with TRBJ1-3; 7 bases agree with TRBD1. After removal of 7 bases from V and 8 bases from J, the junction contained 11 bases not matched to a gene. CDR3 length equals 14 residues. Germline CDR1 reads SNHLY; CDR2 reads FYNNEI.